This T cell receptor beta chain came from a study of CD8+ T cells in alopecia areata. General study findings and limits: Alopecia totalis/universalis scalp especially showed more expanded CD8+ clones than normal scalp.

TCR sequencing used cDNA made by reverse transcription of extracted RNA. Generated by immunoSEQ multiplex PCR, the TCRdb table keeps only in-frame clones and is missing some. Found here are 50,000 to 70,000 clones, about 44% of them singletons; the top ten hold roughly half. This clone was seen a handful of times. Its antigen remains unidentified. The investigators collected lesional scalp punch biopsies and peripheral blood from alopecia areata patients. Per the germline V gene, CDR1 is SQVTM and CDR2 is ANQGSEA. The germline V and J ends were trimmed by 7 bases and 0 bases, with 9 bases remaining between them. This CDR3 spans 12 amino acids.

The chain uses TRBV29-1 and TRBJ1-2, with D unresolved. Source material: NKG2D-low CD8+ T cells sorted from blood. This receptor was taken from a human donor with alopecia areata. The CDR3 is CSAEDSNYGYTF. In nucleotides, the CDR3 is TGCAGCGCCGAGGATTCTAACTATGGCTACACCTTC.